The clone carrying this T cell receptor beta chain showed up just a few times. In the original processing: Estimated nucleated cell counts came from reference gene primer amplification. The table came from immunoSEQ multiplex PCR; TCRdb's copy has only in-frame clones and leaves some out. That table supplies the V and J calls and clone size; D and trimming were determined from the DNA. The repertoire holds fewer than 300,000 clones, 88% seen once, with approximately 4.3% in the top ten. The sample belongs to a study of blood T cell repertoires in COVID-19. At the level of the study: The United States, Italy and Spain supplied acute and convalescent COVID-19 samples. PBMCs, B-cell-depleted T cells, or T cells provided the cDNA or gDNA that made up the material.

The trim removed 5 bases at V and 0 bases at J, leaving 1 base unmatched. The CDR3 length is 13 residues. The chain employs TRBV12-3 or TRBV12-4 and TRBJ2-7, with TRBD2 matching over 7 bases. The TCR originated in a man aged 60 to 69 who had recovered from COVID-19. Material: peripheral blood. CDR3 nucleotide sequence: TGTGCCAGCAGTGGGGAGGGCTCCTACGAGCAGTACTTC. It translates to CASSGEGSYEQYF.